The 32 T cell receptor beta chains reported below all come from one sample, sequenced in a study of regulatory T cells in long-lasting Graves disease. Indicated time point: newly diagnosed GD, antithyroid drugs for less than 3 months. Isolated PBMC RNA provided the starting material for the TCR library. CDR3 regions were amplified by Arm-PCR using iRepertoire HTBI primers to build TCR beta libraries. One entry per CDR3 protein results from TCRdb running MiXCR on the multiplex PCR reads. This table has 600,000 to 650,000 distinct CDR3 sequences, less than 20% appearing once. Separately, the same data were catalogued under a study of T cells in Graves' hyperthyroidism and ophthalmopathy.

The sample here was peripheral blood mononuclear cells (PBMCs), taken at new diagnosis, from a patient treated with antithyroid drugs. The receptors originated from a woman in her twenties or thirties with Graves disease.

This clonotype was observed at least ten times. The chain carries TRBV28 and TRBJ2-1; TRBD2 is a possible D gene (6 bases). The CDR3 spans 13 residues. Germline V CDR1 and CDR2: MDHEN, SYDVKM. The V and J ends lost 9 bases and 8 bases respectively, with 17 bases between them. This CDR3 reads CASSTRPRDEQFF. The DNA of the CDR3 is TGTGCCAGTTCGACTAGACCCAGGGATGAGCAGTTCTTC.

There are many counts of this clonotype. The chain links TRBV2 to TRBJ1-1; maybe TRBD1 (6 bases). CDR1 is SNHLY and CDR2 is FYNNEI in the germline V gene. V lost 8 bases to trimming and J lost 8 bases, with 18 bases between them. The CDR3 covers 13 residues. CDR3 nucleotide sequence: TGTGCCAGCCCTACAAAGCCTGGGACAGAAGCTTTCTTT. Encoded protein: CASPTKPGTEAFF.

The chain couples TRBV5-4 to TRBJ2-5, with D maybe TRBD2 (6 bases). Per the germline V gene, CDR1 is SGHNT and CDR2 is YYREEE (reference sequence). Trimming pared 4 bases from V and 5 bases from J, leaving 15 bases between. This CDR3 is built from 14 residues. CDR3 bases: TGTGCCAGCAGCCATATGACTAGATGGGAGACCCAGTACTTC. Translation gives CASSHMTRWETQYF.

For this clonotype: Mismatch with germline at one junction end may stem from a read error. This chain uses TRBV25-1 with TRBJ2-6; TRBD2 matches 8 bases. Per the germline V gene, CDR1 is MGHDK and CDR2 is SYGVNS. The CDR3 contains 13 residues. DNA of the CDR3: TGTGCCAGCAGGCTTGCGGGGGGCAACGTCCTGACTTTC. Its translation: CASRLAGGNVLTF.

This clonotype was counted many times. The genes are TRBV28 and TRBJ2-7; a weak D match, TRBD2 (5 bases). The V gene's germline CDR1 is MDHEN and CDR2 SYDVKM. V dropped 10 bases and J dropped 2 bases, with 21 bases sitting between them. The CDR3 contains 15 residues. For the CDR3, the DNA is TGTGCCATCCGGGCAAGCGGAGAAGCACCCTACGAGCAGTACTTC. Protein sequence: CAIRASGEAPYEQYF.

The genes are TRBV25-1 and TRBJ1-1; D possibly corresponds to TRBD1 (5 bases). The CDR3 extends over 14 amino acids. V lost 4 bases, J lost 1 base, and 10 bases lay in between. Germline assignment: CDR1 MGHDK and CDR2 SYGVNS. The CDR3 loop is CASSVGGPNTEAFF. The CDR3 nucleotides are TGTGCCAGCAGTGTTGGGGGTCCGAACACTGAAGCTTTCTTT.

This clonotype was observed many times. The DNA of the CDR3 is TGTGCCAGCAGCTTGTACGTAGCGTCGAGCTCCTACAATGAGCAGTTCTTC. Residues: CASSLYVASSSYNEQFF. This chain links TRBV7-2 with TRBJ2-1; possibly TRBD2 for D (5 bases). This CDR3 region has 17 residues. V was trimmed by 3 bases and J by 0 bases, leaving 15 bases between them. The germline V gene encodes CDR1 SGHTA and CDR2 FQGNSA.

In its sample, this clonotype was seen many times. This chain joins TRBV6-1 and TRBJ2-5; no firm D call. The CDR3 consists of 16 residues. Germline lookup yields CDR1 MNHNS and CDR2 SASEGT. With 2 bases removed from V and 1 base from J, the gap between germline ends came to 14 bases. The CDR3: CASSEIKSSPQETQYF. Here the CDR3 DNA reads TGTGCCAGCAGTGAAATTAAGTCCTCCCCCCAAGAGACCCAGTACTTC.

The rearrangement uses TRBV25-1 and TRBJ2-3; TRBD2 matches 8 bases. The CDR3 has 17 amino acids. Germline CDR1 is MGHDK and CDR2 is SYGVNS. Germline trimming cut 3 bases from V and 4 bases from J; bases unmatched to any gene: 12. The CDR3, as DNA: TGTGCCAGCAGTGACCAAAGCGGGAGAGCCCCCCCAGATACGCAGTATTTT. It encodes CASSDQSGRAPPDTQYF.

This clonotype was seen many times. The CDR3 DNA is TGTGCCAGCAGTTTACCTTACGGTAATTCACCCCTCCACTTT. Translation: CASSLPYGNSPLHF. The chain is built from TRBV28 and TRBJ1-6; no firm D call. Germline loops: CDR1 MDHEN, CDR2 SYDVKM. V was trimmed by 2 bases and J by 6 bases, leaving 8 bases between them. The CDR3 loop spans 14 amino acids.

The chain joins TRBV10-1 to TRBJ2-1, with D possibly matching TRBD2 (6 bases). Germline CDR1 reads WNHNN; CDR2 reads SYGVQD (reference sequence). The CDR3 contains 16 residues. V was clipped by 0 bases and J by 2 bases, with 11 bases between them. The CDR3 loop reads CASSESVAVTYNEQFF. CDR3 bases: TGCGCCAGCAGTGAGTCCGTAGCGGTTACCTACAATGAGCAGTTCTTC.

This clonotype occurred many times. V is TRBV6-1 and J is TRBJ1-1; unclear D gene. Germline lookup yields CDR1 MNHNS and CDR2 SASEGT. The CDR3 loop spans 13 amino acids. The V gene lost 3 bases and the J gene lost 7 bases, with 12 bases spanning the gap. In DNA, the CDR3 is TGTGCCAGCAGTGACTCTTTAACCAGTGAAGCTTTCTTT. It is translated as CASSDSLTSEAFF.

The rearrangement joins TRBV9 to TRBJ1-4; D is unclear. V was clipped by 4 bases and J by 0 bases, with 10 bases between them. CDR1 is SGDLS, CDR2 YYNGEE, per germline. The CDR3 totals 15 residues. In DNA, the CDR3 is TGTGCCAGCAGCCCCGTGGTGACAACTAATGAAAAACTGTTTTTT. Translated, it gives CASSPVVTTNEKLFF.

This clonotype showed up just a few times. The chain joins TRBV30 to TRBJ1-2, with 7 bases lining up with TRBD1. This CDR3 has 15 residues. Germline CDR1 GTSNPN, CDR2 SVGIG (reference sequence). The V gene end was trimmed by 1 base and the J gene end by 7 bases; junction bases not matched to a gene: 12. The CDR3 sequence: CAWSDVGGPKFGYTF. In DNA, the CDR3 is TGTGCCTGGAGTGATGTAGGGGGCCCGAAGTTTGGCTACACCTTC.

On this clonotype itself: This could be a read error, since a much larger clone is one nucleotide away. This chain uses TRBV30 with TRBJ1-5; D is unresolved. Germline assignment: CDR1 GTSNPN and CDR2 SVGIG (reference sequence). The CDR3 length is 16 residues. The V and J ends lost 0 bases and 3 bases respectively, with 15 bases between them. CDR3 region: CAWSVRGRPDNQPQHF. The CDR3 DNA reads TGTGCCTGGAGTGTACGGGGAAGGCCCGACAATCAGCCCCAGCATTTT.

This clonotype turned up a few times. A clone one base away is much larger, so this may be a read error. The chain is built from TRBV2 and TRBJ1-1; D remains ambiguous. Germline CDR1 and CDR2: SNHLY and FYNNEI. CDR3 length: 14 residues. Deletions cut 2 bases from V and 4 bases from J, with 11 bases between. The CDR3 loop reads CASSEWVGITEAFF. In DNA, the CDR3 is TGTGCCAGCAGTGAATGGGTCGGTATCACTGAAGCTTTCTTT.

In this sample, this clonotype turned up many times. V usage is TRBV28 and J usage is TRBJ2-7, with 8 bases matching TRBD1. The CDR3 covers 14 residues. V was pared by 4 bases and J by 3 bases, with 5 bases of the junction left unmatched. Germline V gene lookup returns CDR1 MDHEN and CDR2 SYDVKM. This chain's CDR3 is CASSWTGSGYEQYF. The DNA for the CDR3 is TGTGCCAGCAGTTGGACAGGGTCGGGCTACGAGCAGTACTTC.

At least ten counts were recorded for this clonotype. The genes are TRBV7-2 and TRBJ2-3, with D tentatively TRBD1 (5 bases). This CDR3 is built from 17 residues. Germline lookup yields CDR1 SGHTA and CDR2 FQGNSA. V was shortened by 6 bases and J by 1 base, with 20 bases between the two germline ends. CDR3 DNA sequence: TGTGCCAGCAGTAAAGTTGGGGCAGGAGTCGGCACAGATACGCAGTATTTT. Amino acids: CASSKVGAGVGTDTQYF.

The chain is built from TRBV5-8 and TRBJ2-1, with D uncertain. V was cut by 4 bases and J by 6 bases, with 20 bases left in between. Germline CDR1 SGHTS, CDR2 YDEGEE. This CDR3 spans 16 amino acids. CDR3 amino acids: CASSPEDTRIRNEQFF. CDR3 DNA sequence: TGTGCCAGCAGCCCAGAAGACACACGGATACGCAATGAGCAGTTCTTC.

Many counts were recorded for this clonotype. The chain combines TRBV24-1 with TRBJ2-6; D remains ambiguous. V was clipped by 3 bases and J by 0 bases, with 8 bases between them. Germline CDR1 reads KGHDR; CDR2 reads SFDVKD. This CDR3 is built from 16 residues. The CDR3 DNA reads TGTGCCACCAGTGATCCGGGCCGCTCTGGGGCCAACGTCCTGACTTTC. It specifies CATSDPGRSGANVLTF.

The genes are TRBV20-1 and TRBJ2-5; TRBD1 agrees at 7 bases. The ends lost 6 bases at V and 1 base at J; junction bases unmatched: 14. Germline-derived CDR1 and CDR2 are DFQATT and SNEGSKA (reference sequence). CDR3 length equals 16 residues. The CDR3 protein is CSATETGVGLQETQYF. In DNA, the CDR3 is TGCAGTGCCACCGAAACAGGGGTGGGCCTCCAAGAGACCCAGTACTTC.

V is TRBV19 and J is TRBJ2-2, with 8 bases that match TRBD1. The germline gives CDR1 LNHDA, CDR2 SQIVND (reference sequence). This CDR3 contains 13 residues. V shed 10 bases and J 3 bases; nucleotides not matched to a gene: 4. The CDR3 here is CATDRGYTGELFF. DNA for the CDR3: TGTGCCACCGACAGGGGTTACACCGGGGAGCTGTTTTTT. Complete variable domain (other parts from reference TRBV19 and TRBJ2-2): DGGITQSPKYLFRKEGQNVTLSCEQNLNHDAMYWYRQDPGQGLRLIYYSQIVNDFQKGDIAEGYSVSREKKESFPLTVTSAQKNPTAFYLCATDRGYTGELFFGEGSRLTVL.

This clonotype showed up just a few times. The J gene is TRBJ1-5, the V gene TRBV7-8, with 7 bases matching TRBD1. Germline CDR1 and CDR2: SGHVS and FQNEAQ. V was clipped by 5 bases and J by 4 bases; unmatched bases: 11. The CDR3 is made up of 16 amino acids. This CDR3 reads CASSRGVGTANQPQHF. CDR3 DNA: TGTGCCAGCAGCCGGGGGGTTGGGACAGCGAATCAGCCCCAGCATTTT. Variable domain in full (rest from reference TRBV7-8 and TRBJ1-5): GAGVSQSPRYKVAKRGQDVALRCDPISGHVSLFWYQQALGQGPEFLTYFQNEAQLDKSGLPSDRFFAERPEGSVSTLKIQRTQQEDSAVYLCASSRGVGTANQPQHFGDGTRLSIL.

This clonotype appeared a few times. V is TRBV18 and J is TRBJ2-5; 8 nucleotides align to TRBD1. V gave up 9 bases and J gave up 2 bases; unmatched junction bases: 5. Germline CDR1 reads KGHSH; CDR2 reads LQKENI. The CDR3 loop spans 13 amino acids. The CDR3 DNA sequence: TGTGCCAGTGAGGACAGGGTGCAAGAGACCCAGTACTTC. It specifies CASEDRVQETQYF.

The chain links TRBV5-1 to TRBJ1-2; weak D call: TRBD1 (6 bases). CDR3 length: 12 amino acids. The V and J ends lost 0 bases and 8 bases respectively, with 8 bases between them. The germline gives CDR1 SGHRS, CDR2 YFSETQ. CDR3 amino acids: CASSLAGEGYTF. The CDR3 region has the DNA TGCGCCAGCAGCTTGGCAGGGGAAGGCTACACCTTC.

The chain uses TRBV19 and TRBJ1-5, with D possibly being TRBD1 (6 bases). Germline CDR1 and CDR2: LNHDA and SQIVND (reference sequence). The CDR3 totals 15 residues. The V end lost 6 bases, the J end lost 7 bases, and 19 bases lay between the germline ends. The CDR3: CASSYSRGGFQPQHF. The CDR3 DNA sequence: TGTGCCAGTAGCTACTCAAGGGGGGGATTCCAGCCCCAGCATTTT.

This clonotype was observed at least ten times. J is TRBJ2-6 and V is TRBV12-3 or TRBV12-4; 9 positions match TRBD1. V shed 7 bases and J 2 bases; nucleotides not matched to a gene: 9. This CDR3 region has 17 residues. The CDR3 spells CASTPGTGFAGANVLTF. CDR3 DNA: TGTGCCAGCACCCCCGGGACAGGGTTCGCTGGGGCCAACGTCCTGACTTTC.

This clonotype turned up a few times. The V and J genes are TRBV5-6 and TRBJ2-1; D possibly uses TRBD1 or TRBD2 (6 bases each). The V gene lost 4 bases and the J gene lost 8 bases, with 19 bases spanning the gap. Germline-derived CDR1 and CDR2 are SGHDT and YYEEEE. CDR3 length: 15 amino acids. CDR3 sequence reads: CASSRGRGGWDEQFF. DNA of the CDR3: TGTGCCAGCAGCCGTGGCAGGGGAGGATGGGATGAGCAGTTCTTC. Complete variable domain (other parts from reference TRBV5-6 and TRBJ2-1): DAGVTQSPTHLIKTRGQQVTLRCSPKSGHDTVSWYQQALGQGPQFIFQYYEEEERQRGNFPDRFSGHQFPNYSSELNVNALLLGDSALYLCASSRGRGGWDEQFFGPGTRLTVL.

The sample holds many counts of this clonotype. The rearrangement links TRBV12-5 to TRBJ1-1; 9 bases match TRBD1. V shed 6 bases and J 3 bases; nucleotides not matched to a gene: 2. CDR3 length: 13 residues. The germline CDR1 and CDR2 sequences are LGHNT and FRNRAP. The CDR3 region is CASGRTGDTEAFF. The CDR3 DNA is TGTGCTAGTGGCAGGACAGGGGACACTGAAGCTTTCTTT.

Points on this clonotype: Here the CDR3 omits its conserved ending phenylalanine or tryptophan, so a read error is the likely source. The chain is built from TRBV20-1 and TRBJ1-5; 7 bases fit TRBD1. Germline-derived CDR1 and CDR2 are DFQATT and SNEGSKA (reference sequence). The CDR3 is 14 amino acids. J gave up 3 bases and V 5 bases, and 7 bases lay outside the gene matches. The DNA of the CDR3 is TGCAGTGCTCCAGAGACAGGGAACAATCAGCCCCAGCATCTT. It specifies CSAPETGNNQPQHL.

This clonotype was detected many times. The V gene is TRBV11-2, the J gene TRBJ2-3, with 13 bases fitting TRBD2. J was trimmed by 2 bases and V by 5 bases; bases with no gene match: 4. CDR1 and CDR2 (germline): SGHAT, FQNNGV. The CDR3 spans 16 residues. In nucleotides, the CDR3 is TGTGCCAGCAGCCGGACTAGCGGGAGTTTCACAGATACGCAGTATTTT. This codes for CASSRTSGSFTDTQYF.

The CDR3 sequence: CAISQGADEAFF. CDR3 bases: TGTGCCATCAGCCAGGGAGCCGATGAAGCTTTCTTT. V and J are TRBV10-3 and TRBJ1-1, with D possibly being TRBD1 (5 bases). Germline CDR1 and CDR2: ENHRY and SYGVKD. Trimming cost V 6 bases and J 7 bases, with 12 bases left between them. This CDR3 has 12 amino acids.